This is a list of T cell receptor beta chains from one sample in a study of beta chain features in type 1 diabetes. The protocol was immunoSEQ multiplex PCR, while the TCRdb copy is restricted to in-frame clones and leaves out a portion. The table includes about 15,000 clones, 40% to 45% detected once. The sample taken for sequencing was stem cell memory CD4+ T cells from blood. The receptors come from a woman between 35 and 50 years old in good health. Each CDR3 is given with its conserved first and last residue. Fields, in order: V gene, D gene, J gene, clone size, CDR3 protein, CDR3 DNA. D genes are given only for firm matches. Size is stated for part of the rows, as once, few or many counts, or as a class when the clone is expanded.

V gene: TRBV7-9; D gene: NA; J gene: TRBJ1-1; clone size: few; CDR3 protein: CASSSYTWAVNTEAFF; CDR3 DNA: TGTGCCAGCAGCTCCTACACCTGGGCCGTAAACACTGAAGCTTTCTTT
V gene: TRBV28; D gene: TRBD1; J gene: TRBJ1-2; clone size: few; CDR3 protein: CASSFPGQSYGYTF; CDR3 DNA: TGTGCCAGCAGTTTCCCGGGACAGTCCTATGGCTACACCTTC
V gene: TRBV27; D gene: NA; J gene: TRBJ2-3; clone size: NA; CDR3 protein: CASSKPGTDTQYF; CDR3 DNA: TGTGCCAGTTCGAAGCCCGGCACAGATACGCAGTATTTT
V gene: TRBV2; D gene: TRBD2; J gene: TRBJ2-1; clone size: NA; CDR3 protein: CASAGLAGGGRQFF; CDR3 DNA: TGTGCCAGTGCTGGACTAGCGGGGGGTGGGCGGCAGTTCTTC
V gene: TRBV9; D gene: TRBD2; J gene: TRBJ2-1; clone size: NA; CDR3 protein: CASSVASGGGNEQFF; CDR3 DNA: TGTGCCAGCAGCGTAGCTAGCGGGGGAGGGAATGAGCAGTTCTTC
V gene: TRBV11-1; D gene: TRBD2; J gene: TRBJ2-2; clone size: NA; CDR3 protein: CASSLEAAGGTNTGELFF; CDR3 DNA: TGTGCCAGCAGCTTAGAGGCGGCGGGGGGCACGAACACCGGGGAGCTGTTTTTT
V gene: TRBV4-1; D gene: NA; J gene: TRBJ2-2; clone size: NA; CDR3 protein: CASSQGWFGEFANTGELFF; CDR3 DNA: TGCGCCAGCAGCCAAGGTTGGTTTGGGGAGTTCGCGAACACCGGGGAGCTGTTTTTT
V gene: TRBV7-6; D gene: TRBD2; J gene: TRBJ2-3; clone size: few; CDR3 protein: CASSLRLAGAVWGTDTQYF; CDR3 DNA: TGTGCCAGCAGCCTACGACTAGCGGGGGCCGTCTGGGGCACAGATACGCAGTATTTT
V gene: TRBV5-4; D gene: NA; J gene: TRBJ2-7; clone size: NA; CDR3 protein: CASSLARSRGEQYF; CDR3 DNA: TGTGCCAGCAGCTTGGCCCGTTCGAGAGGCGAGCAGTACTTC
V gene: TRBV14; D gene: TRBD2; J gene: TRBJ2-3; clone size: few; CDR3 protein: CASSHFKGSTSGVTDTQYF; CDR3 DNA: TGTGCCAGCAGCCATTTCAAGGGGTCTACTAGCGGTGTCACAGATACGCAGTATTTT
V gene: TRBV29-1; D gene: NA; J gene: TRBJ1-4; clone size: NA; CDR3 protein: CSVEDPASGLFF; CDR3 DNA: TGCAGCGTTGAAGATCCGGCCTCGGGGCTGTTTTTT
V gene: TRBV7-2; D gene: NA; J gene: TRBJ2-2; clone size: NA; CDR3 protein: CASSFHAGPWAGTGELFF; CDR3 DNA: TGTGCCAGCAGCTTCCACGCTGGACCCTGGGCGGGGACCGGGGAGCTGTTTTTT
V gene: TRBV11-2; D gene: TRBD2; J gene: TRBJ2-1; clone size: once; CDR3 protein: CASSPQGTGGEQFF; CDR3 DNA: TGTGCCAGCAGCCCCCAGGGAACGGGGGGTGAGCAGTTCTTC
V gene: TRBV6-6; D gene: NA; J gene: TRBJ1-2; clone size: NA; CDR3 protein: CASIFSQGAGYTF; CDR3 DNA: TGTGCCAGCATTTTTTCGCAGGGCGCTGGCTACACCTTC
V gene: TRBV5-1; D gene: NA; J gene: TRBJ2-7; clone size: NA; CDR3 protein: CASSKGQSSYEQYF; CDR3 DNA: TGCGCCAGCAGCAAAGGACAGAGCTCCTACGAGCAGTACTTC
V gene: TRBV7-2; D gene: TRBD1; J gene: TRBJ1-2; clone size: NA; CDR3 protein: CASSRDSRMGYTF; CDR3 DNA: TGTGCCAGCAGCAGGGACAGCCGAATGGGCTACACCTTC
V gene: TRBV7-9; D gene: NA; J gene: TRBJ2-7; clone size: once; CDR3 protein: CASSFDSWGSSSYEQYF; CDR3 DNA: TGTGCCAGCAGCTTTGACTCTTGGGGCTCGAGCTCCTACGAGCAGTACTTC
V gene: TRBV6-5; D gene: NA; J gene: TRBJ2-7; clone size: NA; CDR3 protein: CASSYWRGREQYF; CDR3 DNA: TGTGCCAGCAGTTACTGGCGGGGGCGCGAGCAGTACTTC
V gene: TRBV18; D gene: NA; J gene: TRBJ1-2; clone size: few; CDR3 protein: CASSSSRDNYGYTF; CDR3 DNA: TGTGCCAGCTCCTCCTCTCGGGATAACTATGGCTACACCTTC
V gene: TRBV29-1; D gene: NA; J gene: TRBJ1-2; clone size: few; CDR3 protein: CSVEPRSVSASYGYTF; CDR3 DNA: TGCAGCGTTGAGCCGCGGTCTGTGTCCGCTAGTTATGGCTACACCTTC
V gene: TRBV5-5; D gene: TRBD1; J gene: TRBJ1-1; clone size: NA; CDR3 protein: CASNVGDRGRNTEAFF; CDR3 DNA: TGTGCCAGCAACGTAGGGGACAGGGGGCGGAACACTGAAGCTTTCTTT
V gene: TRBV7-9; D gene: NA; J gene: TRBJ1-1; clone size: NA; CDR3 protein: CASSLKRPFEENTEAFF; CDR3 DNA: TGTGCCAGCAGCTTAAAAAGGCCTTTTGAGGAGAACACTGAAGCTTTCTTT